The T cell receptor beta chain described here comes from a study of human T cells and chemical hapten exposure. Time point indicated: patch test 2, 6 weeks after DPC sensitization. This sample's treatment: therapeutic diphenylcyclopropenone sensitization with weekly scalp DPC. CDR1 and CDR2 (germline): MNHNY, SVGAGI (reference sequence). The CDR3 totals 15 residues. The V end lost 2 bases, the J end lost 0 bases, and 8 bases lay between the germline ends. TCRdb itself ran the RACE reads through MiXCR, one entry per CDR3 protein. The sample holds about 140,000 distinct CDR3 sequences; 12% are singletons and the top ten take approximately 1.3%.

The sequence came from a woman aged 50 to 60 with alopecia areata. Some clones in this sample may be carry-over from other donors' samples. The source was whole blood, collected in connection with sensitization to the hapten diphenylcyclopropenone (DPC). The gene calls are TRBV6-6 and TRBJ2-1; D unresolved. The CDR3: CASSYTLSSYNEQFF. The DNA of the CDR3 is TGTGCCAGCAGTTACACTCTTAGCTCCTACAATGAGCAGTTCTTC.